This is a list of T cell receptor beta chains from one sample in a study of blood T cell repertoires in COVID-19. TCRdb keeps only in-frame clones here, not all; method: immunoSEQ multiplex PCR. The repertoire has tens of thousands of clones, 78% of them found once; the top ten carry approximately 6.3%. The sequenced sample consisted of peripheral blood. These receptor sequences come from a man in his sixties or seventies with COVID-19, enrolled during active disease. The CDR3 runs from the conserved cysteine through the conserved F or W. Each record gives: clone size, V gene, J gene, CDR3 length, D gene, CDR3 protein, CDR3 DNA. A D gene is named only where the DNA matches it firmly. Size tells how often a clone was seen (once, few, many) or the class of an expanded clone, and some rows leave it out.

-	TRBV7-9	TRBJ1-3	14	-	CASSPRASGNTIYF	TGTGCCAGCAGCCCGCGCGCGTCTGGAAACACCATATATTTT
-	TRBV25-1	TRBJ2-3	15	TRBD2	CASSTLAELTDTQYF	TGTGCCAGCAGTACACTAGCGGAGCTCACAGATACGCAGTATTTT
-	TRBV19	TRBJ1-5	12	-	CASTGRGTPQHF	TGTGCCAGTACCGGCAGGGGTACTCCCCAGCATTTT
-	TRBV18	TRBJ1-1	13	TRBD1	CASSRGQENEAFF	TGTGCCAGCTCGCGGGGACAGGAAAATGAAGCTTTCTTT
-	TRBV4-3	TRBJ1-6	13	-	CASSQGAKSPLHF	TGCGCCAGCAGCCAGGGGGCAAAATCACCCCTCCACTTT
-	TRBV30	TRBJ2-4	16	TRBD1	CAWIPGTEQAKNIQYF	TGTGCCTGGATCCCCGGGACAGAACAAGCCAAAAACATTCAGTACTTC
-	TRBV10-3	TRBJ2-1	15	TRBD2	CAISESGTSGNEQFF	TGTGCCATCAGTGAGTCGGGGACTAGCGGGAATGAGCAGTTCTTC
-	TRBV10-3	TRBJ1-6	14	TRBD1	CAISGGTDGSPLHF	TGTGCCATCAGTGGAGGGACAGACGGTTCACCCCTCCACTTT
-	TRBV19	TRBJ1-1	14	-	CASGWEGLNTEAFF	TGTGCCAGCGGGTGGGAGGGTTTGAACACTGAAGCTTTCTTT
-	TRBV14	TRBJ1-2	15	-	CASSQGIPRMYGYTF	TGTGCCAGCAGCCAAGGCATCCCGCGTATGTATGGCTACACCTTC
-	TRBV4-3	TRBJ2-3	17	TRBD1	CASSQEWGQGLTDTQYF	TGCGCCAGCAGCCAAGAATGGGGACAGGGGCTGACAGATACGCAGTATTTT
few	TRBV18	TRBJ1-4	13	-	CASSPGREEKLFF	TGTGCCAGCTCACCCGGACGGGAGGAAAAACTGTTTTTT
-	TRBV5-6	TRBJ2-5	18	TRBD1	CASSLYQNSGTEQETQYF	TGTGCCAGCAGCCTATACCAAAATTCCGGGACAGAACAAGAGACCCAGTACTTC
-	TRBV29-1	TRBJ1-1	12	-	CSVGREGAEAFF	TGCAGCGTTGGACGGGAGGGCGCTGAAGCTTTCTTT
few	TRBV6-5	TRBJ1-6	14	-	CASRAGQTYSPLHF	TGTGCCAGCAGGGCAGGACAGACCTATTCACCCCTCCACTTT
-	TRBV7-9	TRBJ1-2	12	TRBD1	CASSSGQGDYTF	TGTGCCAGCAGCTCGGGACAGGGAGACTACACCTTC
-	TRBV5-1	TRBJ2-7	16	TRBD1	CVSSLEQGGSPYEQYF	TGCGTCAGCAGCTTGGAACAGGGGGGATCCCCCTACGAGCAGTACTTC
-	TRBV18	TRBJ1-2	15	TRBD1	CASSPGQGAQVGYTF	TGTGCCAGCTCACCGGGACAGGGGGCGCAGGTTGGCTACACCTTC
-	TRBV6-2/TRBV6-3	TRBJ1-5	16	-	CATSPHSRSGNQPQHF	TGTGCCACCAGTCCACACTCCCGATCAGGTAATCAGCCCCAGCATTTT
-	TRBV12-3/TRBV12-4	TRBJ1-5	13	TRBD1	CASARQGGQPQHF	TGTGCCAGCGCAAGACAGGGAGGCCAGCCCCAGCATTTT
-	TRBV27	TRBJ2-6	17	-	CASSARQVYSGANVLTF	TGTGCCAGCAGTGCCCGACAGGTGTACTCTGGGGCCAACGTCCTGACTTTC
-	TRBV6-1	TRBJ1-4	17	TRBD1	CASSERAGGRANEKLFF	TGTGCCAGCAGTGAAAGGGCAGGGGGCCGGGCTAATGAAAAACTGTTTTTT